This is a list of T cell receptor beta chains from one sample in a study of shared clonotypes between healthy human individuals. This table comes from immunoSEQ multiplex PCR, and its TCRdb copy is limited to in-frame clones, with some not included. This sample carries about 2.4 million clones, under 95% of them seen once, and the ten largest clones take 0.36%. The sequenced sample consisted of naive CD4+ T cells from PBMCs. The receptors were gathered from a young man in good health. Some clones in this sample may be carry-over from other donors' samples. The CDR3 runs from the conserved cysteine through the conserved F or W.

TRBV7-2	CASSIGPERYERYF
TRBV5-1	CASSLGGRAGQETQYF
TRBV28	CASSWAGFNNSPLHF
TRBV6-5	CASSYSSWPYNEQFF
TRBV27	CASSPPRTSGRAVNTGELFF
TRBV19	CASSIVAGPTYEQYF
TRBV28	CASSLGRASSYNEQFF
TRBV7-2	CASSLDFGTATYEQYF
TRBV7-2	CASSTLGQGYNEQFF
TRBV11-1	CASSPNRNEQYF
TRBV5-1	CASSSQNPGAGEKLFF
TRBV28	CASSLGQGGGYTF
TRBV2	CASRDLGNTIYF
TRBV6-5	CASSPYGERGGYTF
TRBV7-9	CASSLRPSGANVLTF
TRBV28	CASSTTPQRDRSYEQYF
TRBV5-1	CASSQPTSGSFGYEQFF
TRBV6-6	CASRERASTDTQYF
TRBV7-3	CASSLDRASTDTQYF
TRBV7-8	CASSLEVPGLAGGTAWETQYF
TRBV11-2	CASSLASGANVLTF
TRBV27	CASTYWGEQFF
TRBV4-1	CASSHRDVNEQYF
TRBV18	CASSPPTVGGYTF
TRBV6-5	CASSTLGTGNYGYTF
TRBV7-9	CASSLKQTGGYNEQFF
TRBV5-6	CASSLAWGSPGPEAFF
TRBV11-2	CASSLVKGVTEAFF
TRBV7-9	CASSLVAEGTEAFF